Below, one T cell receptor beta chain is given with its context. Its antigen remains unidentified. The treatment here: roughly 11-day PBMC culture with coronavirus spike peptide pools or control peptides (ViraFEST assay). Once peptide pools had expanded antigen-specific T cells, ViraFEST sequenced TCRs. Wells contained fewer than 2.5 million PBMCs each, and these were cultured with roughly 11 IU/ml IL-2 and 9.5 to 10 ug/ml peptide pools. Scientists ran DNA taken from cultured CD4+ T cells through the Oncomine TCR Beta short-read assay for sequencing. In TCRdb, the PCR reads were re-called with MiXCR into one record per CDR3 protein. The data contain roughly 11,000 distinct CDR3 sequences, approximately 40% of them singletons. The data were obtained in a study of vaccination and CD4 T cells after COVID-19. Study information: Convalescent donors: six male, four female; seven Caucasian, two Asian, one multiracial, two Hispanic. General study findings and limits: Median SARS-CoV-2-reactive clonotype numbers went up from roughly 21 to 40, but not significantly.

Germline-derived CDR1 and CDR2 are SGHTA and FQGNSA. The CDR3 is 15 amino acids. V lost 0 bases, J lost 7 bases, and 12 bases lay in between. The source is a human donor who had recovered from COVID-19. The sample taken for sequencing was CD4+ T cells from blood, cultured in vitro. The chain links TRBV7-2 to TRBJ1-4; D might be TRBD1 (6 bases). The CDR3 region has the DNA TGTGCCAGCAGCTTAGCCTTTGGGGGGGCTGAAAAACTGTTTTTT. It specifies CASSLAFGGAEKLFF.